The sample holds a few counts of the clone carrying this T cell receptor (beta chain). What it binds is unknown. TCRdb keeps only in-frame clones here, not all; method: immunoSEQ multiplex PCR. Found here are 5,900 or so clones, under 85% of them singletons; the top ten hold more than 6%. These data belong to a study of chemoradiotherapy in HPV16-positive cancers. The V gene lost 7 bases and the J gene lost 2 bases, with 13 bases spanning the gap. This CDR3 has 14 amino acids. Germline V gene data show CDR1 as SNHLY and CDR2 as FYNNEI. Study results and caveats: During treatment, candidate HPV-specific clones and E7-related motifs expanded in tumor. Better recurrence-free survival went with HPV-responsive T-cell expansion in HPV16-positive patients. HPV-specific T cells were functionally defined from only a couple of HPV16-positive patients.

The sample in question was tumor tissue, obtained from a patient who underwent chemoradiotherapy. The chain carries TRBV2 and TRBJ2-3; D remains unclear. The clonotype comes from a human donor with HPV-associated anogenital cancer. The CDR3 loop reads CASTLEPYTDTQYF. CDR3 coding DNA: TGTGCCAGCACCCTGGAGCCATACACAGATACGCAGTATTTT.